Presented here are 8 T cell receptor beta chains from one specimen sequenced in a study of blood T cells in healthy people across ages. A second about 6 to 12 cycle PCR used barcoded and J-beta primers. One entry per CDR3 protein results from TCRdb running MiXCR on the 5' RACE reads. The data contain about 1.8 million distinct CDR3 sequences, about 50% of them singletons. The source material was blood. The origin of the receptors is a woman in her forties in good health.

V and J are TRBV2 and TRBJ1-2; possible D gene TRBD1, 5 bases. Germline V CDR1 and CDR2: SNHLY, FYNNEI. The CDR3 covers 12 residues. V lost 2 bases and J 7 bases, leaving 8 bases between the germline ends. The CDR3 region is CASSERGIGYTF. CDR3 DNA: TGTGCCAGCAGTGAACGGGGGATTGGCTACACCTTC.

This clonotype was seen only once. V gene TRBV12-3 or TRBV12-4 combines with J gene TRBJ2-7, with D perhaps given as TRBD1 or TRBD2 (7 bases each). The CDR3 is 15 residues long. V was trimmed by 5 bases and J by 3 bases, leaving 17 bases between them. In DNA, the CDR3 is TGTGCCAGCAGTCGAAGATCAGGGGGGGACTACGAGCAGTACTTC. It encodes CASSRRSGGDYEQYF.

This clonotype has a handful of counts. The CDR3 DNA sequence: TGTGCCAGCAGCCAAGGAGCGCCGGCGGGCACAGATACGCAGTATTTT. This translates into CASSQGAPAGTDTQYF. V and J are TRBV3-1 and TRBJ2-3; D gene uncertain. The length of the CDR3 is 16 residues. V shed 1 base and J shed 1 base, with 12 bases lying between them. Per the germline V gene, CDR1 is LGHDT and CDR2 is YNNKEL (reference sequence).

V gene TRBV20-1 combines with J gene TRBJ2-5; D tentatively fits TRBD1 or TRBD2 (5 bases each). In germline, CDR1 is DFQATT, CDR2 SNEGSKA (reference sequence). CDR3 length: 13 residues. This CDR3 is CSREGRSGETQYF. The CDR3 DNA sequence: TGCAGCCGTGAGGGACGATCCGGCGAGACCCAGTACTTC.

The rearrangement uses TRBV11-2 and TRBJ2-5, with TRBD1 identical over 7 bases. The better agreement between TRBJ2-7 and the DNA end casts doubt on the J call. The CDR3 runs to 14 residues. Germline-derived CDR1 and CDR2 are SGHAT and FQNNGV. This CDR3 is CASSSGRGSNEQYF. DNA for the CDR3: TGTGCCAGCAGCTCGGGCAGGGGGTCCAACGAGCAGTACTTC.

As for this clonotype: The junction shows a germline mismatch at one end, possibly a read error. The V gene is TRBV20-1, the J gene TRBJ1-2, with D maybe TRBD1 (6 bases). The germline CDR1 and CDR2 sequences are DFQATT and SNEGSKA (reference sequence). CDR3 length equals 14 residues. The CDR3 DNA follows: TGCAGTACTAGAAAAGATAGGACAGTCTATGGCTACACCTTC. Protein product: CSTRKDRTVYGYTF.

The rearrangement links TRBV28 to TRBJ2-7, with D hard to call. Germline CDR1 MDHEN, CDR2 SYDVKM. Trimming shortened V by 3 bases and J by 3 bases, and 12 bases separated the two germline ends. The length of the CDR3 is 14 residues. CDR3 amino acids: CASSFVLPNYEQYF. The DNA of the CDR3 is TGTGCCAGCAGTTTCGTTTTGCCGAACTACGAGCAGTACTTC.

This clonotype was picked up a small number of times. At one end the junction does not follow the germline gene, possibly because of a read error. CDR3 nucleotides: TGTACCGGACAGGGGTTGGGTGGCTACACCTTC. Translating it yields CTGQGLGGYTF. The gene calls are TRBV20-1 and TRBJ1-2, with 9 positions matching TRBD1. From germline, CDR1 is DFQATT and CDR2 SNEGSKA (reference sequence). The CDR3 is 11 amino acids.